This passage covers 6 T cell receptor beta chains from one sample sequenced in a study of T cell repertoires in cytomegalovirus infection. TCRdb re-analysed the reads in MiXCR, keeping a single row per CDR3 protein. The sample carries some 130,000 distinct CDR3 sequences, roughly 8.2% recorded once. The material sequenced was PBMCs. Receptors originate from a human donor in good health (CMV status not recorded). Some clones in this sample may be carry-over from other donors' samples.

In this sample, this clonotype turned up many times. DNA for the CDR3: TGCGCCAGCAGACCGACAGGAGAAGCCGGGGCCCAGCATTTT. Translation: CASRPTGEAGAQHF. This rearrangement joins TRBV5-1 to TRBJ1-5; possibly TRBD1 for D (6 bases). Germline V gene data show CDR1 as SGHRS and CDR2 as YFSETQ. V shed 5 bases and J shed 11 bases, with 20 bases lying between them. CDR3 size: 14 residues.

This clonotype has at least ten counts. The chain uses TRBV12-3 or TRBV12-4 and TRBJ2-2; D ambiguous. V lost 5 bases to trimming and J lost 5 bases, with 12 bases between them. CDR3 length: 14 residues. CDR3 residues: CASSPLVTTGELFF. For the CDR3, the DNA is TGTGCCAGCAGTCCCCTAGTAACGACCGGGGAGCTGTTTTTT.

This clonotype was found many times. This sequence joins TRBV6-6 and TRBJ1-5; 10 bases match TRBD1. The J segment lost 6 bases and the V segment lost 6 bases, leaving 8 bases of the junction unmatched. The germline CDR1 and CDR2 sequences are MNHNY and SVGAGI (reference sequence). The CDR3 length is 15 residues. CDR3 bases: TGTGCCAGCAGACCCGGGGACAGGGGAGCTCAGCCCCAGCATTTT. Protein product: CASRPGDRGAQPQHF.

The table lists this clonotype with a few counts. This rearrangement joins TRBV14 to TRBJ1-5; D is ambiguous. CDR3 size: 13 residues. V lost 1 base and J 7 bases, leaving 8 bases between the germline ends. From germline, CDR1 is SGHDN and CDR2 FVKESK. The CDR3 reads CASSQGLEQPQHF. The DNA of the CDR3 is TGTGCCAGCAGCCAAGGGTTAGAGCAGCCCCAGCATTTT.

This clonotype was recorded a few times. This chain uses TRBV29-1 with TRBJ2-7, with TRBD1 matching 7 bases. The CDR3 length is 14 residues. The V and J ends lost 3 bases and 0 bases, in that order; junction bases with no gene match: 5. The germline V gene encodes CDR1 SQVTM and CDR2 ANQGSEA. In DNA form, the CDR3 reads TGCAGCGTTGACACCGGGACAGACTCCTACGAGCAGTACTTC. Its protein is CSVDTGTDSYEQYF.

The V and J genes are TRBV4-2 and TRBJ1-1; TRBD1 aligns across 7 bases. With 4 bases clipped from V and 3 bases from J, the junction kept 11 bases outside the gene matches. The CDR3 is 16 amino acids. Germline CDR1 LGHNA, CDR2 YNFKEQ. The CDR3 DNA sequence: TGTGCCAGCAGCCCGACGGAGGGGGCCAGAGACACTGAAGCTTTCTTT. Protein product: CASSPTEGARDTEAFF.